These 22 T cell receptor beta chains came from one sample sequenced in a study of cytomegalovirus exposure and HLA in healthy donors. PCR primers comprised 60 Vbeta and 13 Jbeta primers. Profiling relied on immunoSEQ multiplex PCR, and the TCRdb table lists in-frame clones only, not all of them. This table holds some 120,000 clones, about 80% found once. The source material was PBMCs. The receptor source for this set is a man aged 18 to 35 in good health and CMV-seronegative.

The chain joins TRBV2 to TRBJ2-5, with 8 positions matching TRBD1. The CDR3 consists of 14 residues. Germline V CDR1 and CDR2: SNHLY, FYNNEI. J lost 5 bases, V lost 8 bases, and 10 bases had no gene match. The CDR3 loop reads CASARNRGAETQYF. For the CDR3, the DNA is TGTGCCAGCGCCCGAAACAGGGGGGCCGAGACCCAGTACTTC.

The chain employs TRBV19 and TRBJ1-1; 8 bases are shared with TRBD1. The J segment lost 4 bases and the V segment lost 5 bases, leaving 9 bases of the junction unmatched. Per germline, CDR1 LNHDA and CDR2 SQIVND (reference sequence). The CDR3 sequence is 15 residues long. CDR3 protein: CASSDPGGMSTEAFF. The CDR3 DNA follows: TGTGCCAGTAGTGACCCAGGGGGCATGAGCACTGAAGCTTTCTTT.

V is TRBV5-1 and J is TRBJ2-2; the D gene is possibly TRBD1 (6 bases). Trimming left V 0 bases short and J 6 bases short, with 12 bases between. The germline gives CDR1 SGHRS, CDR2 YFSETQ. CDR3 length: 15 amino acids. The CDR3 region is CASSLGIQGPGELFF. CDR3 bases: TGCGCCAGCAGCTTGGGGATACAGGGCCCCGGGGAGCTGTTTTTT.

The V call is TRBV7-2, the J call TRBJ1-3; no reliable D call. This CDR3 spans 15 amino acids. The germline V gene has CDR1 SGHTA and CDR2 FQGNSA. V was cut by 1 base and J by 0 bases, with 7 bases left in between. The CDR3 protein is CASSLVADSGNTIYF. As DNA, the CDR3 is TGTGCCAGCAGCTTAGTTGCAGACTCTGGAAACACCATATATTTT.

J is TRBJ2-3 and V is TRBV28, with a weak D call TRBD1 (5 bases). The length of the CDR3 is 14 residues. CDR1 is MDHEN and CDR2 is SYDVKM in the germline V gene. V shed 2 bases and J shed 5 bases, with 11 bases lying between them. CDR3 bases: TGTGCCAGCAGTTTAGCCAGGGTGGTAGATACGCAGTATTTT. Protein: CASSLARVVDTQYF.

This clone was counted only a few times. The J gene is TRBJ1-6, the V gene TRBV5-6; 9 positions match TRBD1. CDR3 size: 15 residues. The germline V gene encodes CDR1 SGHDT and CDR2 YYEEEE. V lost 0 bases and J lost 7; bases outside the gene matches: 2. CDR3 protein: CASSLVGTGNSPLHF. The CDR3 DNA follows: TGTGCCAGCAGCTTGGTTGGGACAGGGAATTCACCCCTCCACTTT.

This chain uses TRBV4-1 with TRBJ2-7; 8 nucleotides agree with TRBD1. V trimming: 4 bases; J trimming: 5 bases; junction bases outside the gene matches: 16. This CDR3 region has 17 residues. Germline values: CDR1 MGHRA, CDR2 YSYEKL. Here the CDR3 DNA reads TGCGCCAGCAGCCGAACCCCGTGGACAGGGATCGTCAACGAGCAGTACTTC. Protein: CASSRTPWTGIVNEQYF.

This chain joins TRBV28 and TRBJ1-3, with unresolved D. Germline V gives CDR1 MDHEN, CDR2 SYDVKM. V gave up 2 bases and J gave up 0 bases, with 5 bases separating them. The CDR3 totals 14 residues. This CDR3 is CASSLGHSGNTIYF. The CDR3 coding sequence is TGTGCCAGCAGTTTAGGGCACTCTGGAAACACCATATATTTT.

Written as DNA, the CDR3 is TGTGCCAGCAGCCCCCTTGGGACAGGGGGTAGGAATGAGCAGTTCTTC. Encoded protein: CASSPLGTGGRNEQFF. The chain combines TRBV7-3 with TRBJ2-1; 11 bases map to TRBD1. This CDR3 is 16 amino acids long. CDR1 SGHTA and CDR2 FQGTGA come from the germline V gene. V dropped 5 bases and J dropped 7; count of bases not matched to a gene: 10.

This chain connects TRBV5-6 to TRBJ1-6, with a weak D call TRBD1 (6 bases). Per germline, CDR1 SGHDT and CDR2 YYEEEE. Trimming shortened V by 5 bases and J by 8 bases, and 17 bases separated the two germline ends. CDR3 length: 15 amino acids. CDR3: CASSYRERTHSPLHF. The CDR3 DNA sequence: TGTGCCAGCAGTTACAGGGAGAGGACTCATTCACCCCTCCACTTT. The whole variable domain, filled in from reference TRBV5-6 and TRBJ1-6, reads DAGVTQSPTHLIKTRGQQVTLRCSPKSGHDTVSWYQQALGQGPQFIFQYYEEEERQRGNFPDRFSGHQFPNYSSELNVNALLLGDSALYLCASSYRERTHSPLHFGNGTRLTVT.

J is TRBJ1-5 and V is TRBV7-9; no clear D. This CDR3 region has 17 residues. Per the germline V gene, CDR1 is SEHNR and CDR2 is FQNEAQ (reference sequence). Trimming stripped 5 bases from V and 0 bases from J, with 17 bases between. Here the CDR3 reads CASSQRSSLYSNQPQHF. The CDR3, as DNA: TGTGCCAGCAGCCAAAGGAGTTCGCTTTATAGCAATCAGCCCCAGCATTTT.

This chain joins TRBV27 and TRBJ2-7; the match to TRBD1 covers 8 bases. Looked up from germline, CDR1 is MNHEY and CDR2 is SMNVEV (reference sequence). The CDR3 spans 15 residues. J was trimmed by 5 bases and V by 6 bases; bases with no gene match: 12. CDR3 protein: CASRDRDLGEDEQYF. In DNA, the CDR3 is TGTGCCAGCAGGGACAGGGATCTTGGAGAGGACGAGCAGTACTTC.

This chain connects TRBV4-3 to TRBJ2-7, with 8 nucleotides matching TRBD1. V shed 7 bases and J 3 bases; nucleotides not matched to a gene: 2. The CDR3 extends over 12 amino acids. Looked up from germline, CDR1 is LGHNA and CDR2 is YSLEER. CDR3 DNA: TGCGCCAGCATGGGACAGGACTACGAGCAGTACTTC. Translating gives CASMGQDYEQYF.

The chain couples TRBV27 to TRBJ1-2; TRBD1 matches 9 bases. J was trimmed by 6 bases and V by 4 bases; bases with no gene match: 9. This CDR3 comprises 15 residues. CDR1 is MNHEY and CDR2 is SMNVEV in the germline V gene (reference sequence). CDR3 in DNA: TGTGCCAGCAGTTCTCCCGGGACAGGGTCGAATGGCTACACCTTC. The encoded protein is CASSSPGTGSNGYTF.

This clone is classed as medium-sized. The genes are TRBV29-1 and TRBJ2-7, with a possible D match to TRBD2 (5 bases). CDR3 length: 13 amino acids. The V end was cut by 5 bases, the J end by 3 bases, with 14 bases between. Germline-derived CDR1 and CDR2 are SQVTM and ANQGSEA. CDR3 sequence reads: CSVRAGGSYEQYF. CDR3 nucleotide sequence: TGCAGCGTTAGGGCAGGAGGAAGCTACGAGCAGTACTTC.

The V call is TRBV9, the J call TRBJ2-7, with TRBD2 identical over 8 bases. CDR3 length equals 15 residues. The V gene end was trimmed by 3 bases and the J gene end by 1 base; junction bases not matched to a gene: 6. The germline gives CDR1 SGDLS, CDR2 YYNGEE. In DNA form, the CDR3 reads TGTGCCAGCAGCGCGCCCGGGACTAGTTCCTACGAGCAGTACTTC. Its protein product is CASSAPGTSSYEQYF.

The gene calls are TRBV5-4 and TRBJ2-7; D perhaps matches TRBD1 (6 bases). Trimming shortened V by 7 bases and J by 6 bases, and 17 bases separated the two germline ends. CDR1 is SGHNT, CDR2 YYREEE, per germline (reference sequence). This CDR3 is 13 amino acids long. In DNA form, the CDR3 reads TGTGCCAGCGGCCGAAACACAGGGAGCGAGCAGTACTTC. It translates to CASGRNTGSEQYF.

V gene TRBV7-2 combines with J gene TRBJ2-4, with TRBD1 matching over 7 bases. The CDR3 contains 14 residues. V lost 3 bases to trimming and J lost 7 bases; unmatched junction nucleotides: 6. Germline CDR1 SGHTA, CDR2 FQGNSA. In nucleotides, the CDR3 is TGTGCCAGCAGCTTCGACCTACAGGGGAACATTCAGTACTTC. Translating it yields CASSFDLQGNIQYF.

This clone was counted a few times. This chain's CDR3 is CASTRTGGRGEAFF. The CDR3 DNA sequence: TGTGCCAGTACCCGAACAGGGGGCCGCGGTGAAGCTTTCTTT. The chain has TRBV6-5 and TRBJ1-1; 9 positions match TRBD1. Germline V gene data show CDR1 as MNHEY and CDR2 as SVGAGI. The CDR3 spans 14 residues. The J segment lost 7 bases and the V segment lost 9 bases, leaving 12 bases of the junction unmatched.

In DNA, the CDR3 is TGTGCCAGCAGTTACGAAGGCACAGGATTGGCCTACGAGCAGTACTTC. Encoded protein: CASSYEGTGLAYEQYF. This rearrangement joins TRBV6-5 to TRBJ2-7, with D perhaps matching TRBD1 (5 bases). Germline V gene sequence: CDR1 MNHEY, CDR2 SVGAGI. With 2 bases removed from V and 2 bases from J, the gap between germline ends came to 16 bases. The length of the CDR3 is 16 residues.

The chain combines TRBV30 with TRBJ2-6; a possible D gene is TRBD2 (6 bases). Trimming shortened V by 3 bases and J by 5 bases, and 14 bases separated the two germline ends. CDR3 length equals 15 residues. Germline CDR1 and CDR2: GTSNPN and SVGIG (reference sequence). CDR3 DNA sequence: TGTGCCTGGAGCCCCCGGGACTTAAGGGCCAACGTCCTGACTTTC. This codes for CAWSPRDLRANVLTF.

The chain is built from TRBV6-5 and TRBJ2-1; D is undetermined. Looked up from germline, CDR1 is MNHEY and CDR2 is SVGAGI. The CDR3 spans 16 residues. V lost 0 bases, J lost 0 bases, and 9 bases lay in between. CDR3 nucleotides: TGTGCCAGCAGTTACTCTCAACTGAGCTCCTACAATGAGCAGTTCTTC. Residues: CASSYSQLSSYNEQFF.